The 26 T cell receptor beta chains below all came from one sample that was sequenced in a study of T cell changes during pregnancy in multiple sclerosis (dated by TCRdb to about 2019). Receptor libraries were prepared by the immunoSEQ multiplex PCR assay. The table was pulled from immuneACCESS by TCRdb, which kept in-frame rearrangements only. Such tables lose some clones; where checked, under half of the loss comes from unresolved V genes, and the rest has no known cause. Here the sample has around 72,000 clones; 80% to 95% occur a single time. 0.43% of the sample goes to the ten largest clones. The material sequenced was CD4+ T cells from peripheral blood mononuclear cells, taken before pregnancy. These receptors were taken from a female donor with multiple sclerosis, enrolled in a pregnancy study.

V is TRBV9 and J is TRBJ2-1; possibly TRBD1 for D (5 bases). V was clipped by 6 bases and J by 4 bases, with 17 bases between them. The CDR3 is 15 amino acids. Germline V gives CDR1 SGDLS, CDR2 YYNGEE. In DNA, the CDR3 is TGTGCCAGCAACATGATGGGGCTTCTGTACAATGAGCAGTTCTTC. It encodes CASNMMGLLYNEQFF.

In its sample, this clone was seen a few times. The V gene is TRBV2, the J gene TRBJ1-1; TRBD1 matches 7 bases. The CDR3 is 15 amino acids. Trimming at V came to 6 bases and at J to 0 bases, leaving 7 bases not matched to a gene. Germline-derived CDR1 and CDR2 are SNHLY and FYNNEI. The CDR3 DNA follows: TGTGCCAGCAGGACCGGGACAGACATGAACACTGAAGCTTTCTTT. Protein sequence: CASRTGTDMNTEAFF. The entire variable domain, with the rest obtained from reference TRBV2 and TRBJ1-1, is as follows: EPEVTQTPSHQVTQMGQEVILRCVPISNHLYFYWYRQILGQKVEFLVSFYNNEISEKSEIFDDQFSVERPDGSNFTLKIRSTKLEDSAMYFCASRTGTDMNTEAFFGQGTRLTVV.

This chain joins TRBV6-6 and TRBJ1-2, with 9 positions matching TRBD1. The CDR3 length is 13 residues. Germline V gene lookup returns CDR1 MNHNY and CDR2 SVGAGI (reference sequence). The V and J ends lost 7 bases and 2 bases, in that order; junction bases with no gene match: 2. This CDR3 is CASTGQGNYGYTF. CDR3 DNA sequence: TGTGCCAGCACCGGACAGGGGAACTATGGCTACACCTTC.

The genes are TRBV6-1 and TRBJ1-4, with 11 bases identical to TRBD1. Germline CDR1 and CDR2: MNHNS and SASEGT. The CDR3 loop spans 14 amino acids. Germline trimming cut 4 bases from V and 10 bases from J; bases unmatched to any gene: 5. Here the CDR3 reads CASSAGQGDVKLFF. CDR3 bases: TGTGCCAGCAGTGCGGGACAGGGGGATGTAAAACTGTTTTTT.

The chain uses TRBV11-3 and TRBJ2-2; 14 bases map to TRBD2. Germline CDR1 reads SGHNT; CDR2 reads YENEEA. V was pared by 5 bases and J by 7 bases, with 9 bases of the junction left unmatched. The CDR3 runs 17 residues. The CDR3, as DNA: TGTGCCAGCAGCGGGATGGGACTAGCGGGGGCTTTCGGGGAGCTGTTTTTT. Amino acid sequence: CASSGMGLAGAFGELFF.

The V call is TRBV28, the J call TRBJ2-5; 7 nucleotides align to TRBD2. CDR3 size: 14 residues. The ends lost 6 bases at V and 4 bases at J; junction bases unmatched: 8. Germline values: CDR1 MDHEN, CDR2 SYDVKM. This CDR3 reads CASRPGSGGETQYF. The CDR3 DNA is TGTGCCAGCAGACCGGGCTCGGGGGGAGAGACCCAGTACTTC. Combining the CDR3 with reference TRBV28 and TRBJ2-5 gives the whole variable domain DVKVTQSSRYLVKRTGEKVFLECVQDMDHENMFWYRQDPGLGLRLIYFSYDVKMKEKGDIPEGYSVSREKKERFSLILESASTNQTSMYLCASRPGSGGETQYFGPGTRLLVL.

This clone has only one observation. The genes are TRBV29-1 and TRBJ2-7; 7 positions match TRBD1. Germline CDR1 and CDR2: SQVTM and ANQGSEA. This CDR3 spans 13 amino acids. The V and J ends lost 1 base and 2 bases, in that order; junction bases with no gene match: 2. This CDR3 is CSVEGTGAYEQYF. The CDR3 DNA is TGCAGCGTTGAAGGGACAGGAGCCTACGAGCAGTACTTC.

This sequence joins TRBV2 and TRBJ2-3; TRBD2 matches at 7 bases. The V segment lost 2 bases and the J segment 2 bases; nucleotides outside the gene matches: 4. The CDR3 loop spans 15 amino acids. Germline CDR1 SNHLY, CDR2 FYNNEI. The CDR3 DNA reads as TGTGCCAGCAGTGAACCGGGACTATCCACAGATACGCAGTATTTT. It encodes CASSEPGLSTDTQYF. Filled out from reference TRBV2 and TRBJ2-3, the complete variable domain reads EPEVTQTPSHQVTQMGQEVILRCVPISNHLYFYWYRQILGQKVEFLVSFYNNEISEKSEIFDDQFSVERPDGSNFTLKIRSTKLEDSAMYFCASSEPGLSTDTQYFGPGTRLTVL.

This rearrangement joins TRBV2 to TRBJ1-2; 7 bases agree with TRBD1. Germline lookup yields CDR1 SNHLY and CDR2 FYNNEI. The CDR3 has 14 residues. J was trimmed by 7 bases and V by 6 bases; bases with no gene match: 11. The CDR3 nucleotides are TGTGCCAGCAGGCGGGACAGCCAGGCGGCTGGCTACACCTTC. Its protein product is CASRRDSQAAGYTF.

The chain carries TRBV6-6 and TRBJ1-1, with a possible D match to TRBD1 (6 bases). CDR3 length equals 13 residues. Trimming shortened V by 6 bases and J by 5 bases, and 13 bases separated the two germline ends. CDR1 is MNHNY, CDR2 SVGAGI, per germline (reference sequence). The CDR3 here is CASSRTGRTEAFF. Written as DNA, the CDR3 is TGTGCCAGCAGCCGCACAGGGAGAACTGAAGCTTTCTTT.

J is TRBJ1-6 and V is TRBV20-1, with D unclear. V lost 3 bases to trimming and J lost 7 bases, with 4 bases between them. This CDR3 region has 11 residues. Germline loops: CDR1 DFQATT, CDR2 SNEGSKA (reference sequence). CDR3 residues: CSASQNSPLHF. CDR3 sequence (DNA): TGCAGTGCTAGCCAGAATTCACCCCTCCACTTT.

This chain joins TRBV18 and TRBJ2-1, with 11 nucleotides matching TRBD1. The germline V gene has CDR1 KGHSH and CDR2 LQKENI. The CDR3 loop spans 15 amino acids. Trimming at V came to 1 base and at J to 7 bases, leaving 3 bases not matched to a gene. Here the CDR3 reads CASSPLGTGGNEQFF. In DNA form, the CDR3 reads TGTGCCAGCTCACCACTGGGGACAGGGGGAAATGAGCAGTTCTTC.

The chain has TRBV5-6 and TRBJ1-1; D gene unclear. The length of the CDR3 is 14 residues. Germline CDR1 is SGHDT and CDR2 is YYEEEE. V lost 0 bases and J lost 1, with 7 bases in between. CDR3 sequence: CASSLGHRNTEAFF. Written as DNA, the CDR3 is TGTGCCAGCAGCTTGGGGCACCGGAACACTGAAGCTTTCTTT.

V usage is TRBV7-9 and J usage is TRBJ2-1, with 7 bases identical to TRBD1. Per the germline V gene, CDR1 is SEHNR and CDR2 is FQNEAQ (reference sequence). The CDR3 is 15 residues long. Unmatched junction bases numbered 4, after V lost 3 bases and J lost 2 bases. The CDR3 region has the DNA TGTGCCAGCAGCTTCGGGACAGCCGCCTACAATGAGCAGTTCTTC. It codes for CASSFGTAAYNEQFF.

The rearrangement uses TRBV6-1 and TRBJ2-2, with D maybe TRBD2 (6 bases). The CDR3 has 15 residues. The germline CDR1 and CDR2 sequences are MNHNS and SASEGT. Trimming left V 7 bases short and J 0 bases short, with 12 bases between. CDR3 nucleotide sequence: TGTGCCAGCACCCTCGCGGGGTCGAACACCGGGGAGCTGTTTTTT. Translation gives CASTLAGSNTGELFF.

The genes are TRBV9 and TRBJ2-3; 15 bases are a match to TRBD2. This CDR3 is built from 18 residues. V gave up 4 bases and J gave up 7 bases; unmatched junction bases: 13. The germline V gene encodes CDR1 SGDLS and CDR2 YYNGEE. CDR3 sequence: CASSPTGLAGGLRNTQYF. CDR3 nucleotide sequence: TGTGCCAGCAGCCCCACGGGACTAGCGGGGGGCCTACGCAATACGCAGTATTTT. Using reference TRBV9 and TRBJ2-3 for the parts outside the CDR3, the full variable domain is DSGVTQTPKHLITATGQRVTLRCSPRSGDLSVYWYQQSLDQGLQFLIQYYNGEERAKGNILERFSAQQFPDLHSELNLSSLELGDSALYFCASSPTGLAGGLRNTQYFGPGTRLTVL.

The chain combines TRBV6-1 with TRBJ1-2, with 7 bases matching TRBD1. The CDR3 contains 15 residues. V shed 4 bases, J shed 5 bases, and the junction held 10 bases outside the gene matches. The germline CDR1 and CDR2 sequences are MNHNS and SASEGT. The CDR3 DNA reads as TGTGCCAGCAGTGCGACACAACAGGGGACTTATGGCTACACCTTC. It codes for CASSATQQGTYGYTF.

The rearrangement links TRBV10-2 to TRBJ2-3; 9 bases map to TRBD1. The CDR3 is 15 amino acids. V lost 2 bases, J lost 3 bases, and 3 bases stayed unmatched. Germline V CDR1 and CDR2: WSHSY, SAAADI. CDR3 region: CASSEDRGKTDTQYF. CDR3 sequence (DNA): TGCGCCAGCAGTGAGGACAGGGGGAAAACAGATACGCAGTATTTT.

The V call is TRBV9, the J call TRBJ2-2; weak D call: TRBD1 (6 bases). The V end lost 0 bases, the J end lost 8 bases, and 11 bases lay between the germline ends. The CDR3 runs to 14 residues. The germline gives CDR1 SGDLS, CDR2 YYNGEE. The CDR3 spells CASSVETGRGELFF. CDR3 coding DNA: TGTGCCAGCAGCGTAGAGACAGGACGGGGGGAGCTGTTTTTT.

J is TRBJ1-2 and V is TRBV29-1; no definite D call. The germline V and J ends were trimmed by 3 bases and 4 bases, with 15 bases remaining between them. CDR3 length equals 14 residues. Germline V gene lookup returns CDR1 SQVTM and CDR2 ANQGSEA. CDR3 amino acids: CSVDGVGMGYGYTF. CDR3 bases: TGCAGCGTTGACGGGGTAGGGATGGGCTATGGCTACACCTTC.

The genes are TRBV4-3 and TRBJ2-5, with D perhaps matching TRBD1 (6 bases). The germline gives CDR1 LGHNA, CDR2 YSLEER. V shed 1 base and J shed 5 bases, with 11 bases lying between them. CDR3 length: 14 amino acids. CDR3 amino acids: CASSQADQGETQYF. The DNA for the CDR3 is TGCGCCAGCAGCCAAGCTGACCAGGGGGAGACCCAGTACTTC.

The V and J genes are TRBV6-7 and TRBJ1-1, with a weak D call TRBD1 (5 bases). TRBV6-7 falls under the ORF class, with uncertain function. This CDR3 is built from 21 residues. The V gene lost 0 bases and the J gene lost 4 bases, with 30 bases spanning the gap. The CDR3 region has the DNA TGTGCCAGCAGTTACTCGAATTTTTTGTGGGTAGCGGTGGGGGTCGGCACTGAAGCTTTCTTT. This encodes CASSYSNFLWVAVGVGTEAFF.

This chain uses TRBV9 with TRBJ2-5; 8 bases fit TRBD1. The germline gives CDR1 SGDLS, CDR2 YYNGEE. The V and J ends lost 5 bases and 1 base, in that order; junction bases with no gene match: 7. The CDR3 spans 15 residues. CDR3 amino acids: CASSGTGLLQETQYF. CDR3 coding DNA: TGTGCCAGCAGTGGGACAGGCCTCCTCCAAGAGACCCAGTACTTC.

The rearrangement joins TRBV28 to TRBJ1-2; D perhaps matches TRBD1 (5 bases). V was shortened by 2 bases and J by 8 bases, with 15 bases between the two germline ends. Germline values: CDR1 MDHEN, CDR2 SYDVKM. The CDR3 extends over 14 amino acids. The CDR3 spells CASSLQGGVRGYTF. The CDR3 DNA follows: TGTGCCAGCAGTTTACAGGGAGGGGTTCGAGGCTACACCTTC.

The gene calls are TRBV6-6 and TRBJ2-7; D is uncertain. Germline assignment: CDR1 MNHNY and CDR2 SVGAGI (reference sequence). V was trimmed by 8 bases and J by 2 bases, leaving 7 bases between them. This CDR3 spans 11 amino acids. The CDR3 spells CASRFAYEQYF. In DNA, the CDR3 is TGTGCCAGCCGTTTCGCCTACGAGCAGTACTTC.

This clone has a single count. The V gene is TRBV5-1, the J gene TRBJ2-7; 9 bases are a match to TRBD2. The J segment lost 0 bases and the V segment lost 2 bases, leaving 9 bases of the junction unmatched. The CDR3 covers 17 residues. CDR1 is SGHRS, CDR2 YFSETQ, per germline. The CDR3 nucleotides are TGCGCCAGCAGCTTAAACTCAGCGGGGGGCCACTCCTACGAGCAGTACTTC. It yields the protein CASSLNSAGGHSYEQYF. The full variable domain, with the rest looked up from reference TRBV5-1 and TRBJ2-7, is KAGVTQTPRYLIKTRGQQVTLSCSPISGHRSVSWYQQTPGQGLQFLFEYFSETQRNKGNFPGRFSGRQFSNSRSEMNVSTLELGDSALYLCASSLNSAGGHSYEQYFGPGTRLTVT.